Listed here are 14 T cell receptor beta chains from one sample, sequenced in a study of blood T cell repertoires in COVID-19. The protocol was immunoSEQ multiplex PCR, while the TCRdb copy is restricted to in-frame clones and leaves out a portion. The repertoire has about 170,000 clones, over 80% of them found once; the top ten carry nearly 4.5%. Sequencing input: PBMCs or T cells enriched from blood (not recorded which). All receptors derive from a woman aged 45 to 65 who had recovered from COVID-19.

V usage is TRBV25-1 and J usage is TRBJ2-1; 12 nucleotides match TRBD1. Trimming at V came to 4 bases and at J to 0 bases, leaving 1 base not matched to a gene. CDR1 and CDR2 from the germline V gene are MGHDK and SYGVNS. The CDR3 totals 16 residues. The CDR3 protein is CASSVGQGASYNEQFF. The CDR3 DNA reads TGTGCCAGCAGTGTGGGACAGGGGGCCTCCTACAATGAGCAGTTCTTC.

The chain uses TRBV7-9 and TRBJ1-2; 7 bases line up with TRBD1. J was trimmed by 4 bases and V by 7 bases; bases with no gene match: 12. CDR1 is SEHNR and CDR2 is FQNEAQ in the germline V gene (reference sequence). The CDR3 has 15 amino acids. CDR3 loop: CASTGQTSLAYGYTF. CDR3 bases: TGTGCCAGCACGGGACAGACCTCTCTGGCCTATGGCTACACCTTC.

The chain has TRBV7-8 and TRBJ2-5; a weak D match, TRBD1 (5 bases). V was pared by 3 bases and J by 1 base, with 24 bases between. CDR1 and CDR2 from the germline V gene are SGHVS and FQNEAQ. CDR3 length: 19 residues. CDR3 nucleotide sequence: TGTGCCAGCAGCTTTACGACCAAAGACAGCAACAGGATCCAAGAGACCCAGTACTTC. Protein sequence: CASSFTTKDSNRIQETQYF.

The V and J genes are TRBV5-6 and TRBJ2-7; the D gene is possibly TRBD1 (6 bases). With 4 bases removed from V and 0 bases from J, the gap between germline ends came to 11 bases. The CDR3 contains 14 residues. The germline CDR1 and CDR2 sequences are SGHDT and YYEEEE. CDR3 loop: CASSHTGSSYEQYV. CDR3 bases: TGTGCCAGCAGCCATACAGGGAGCTCCTACGAGCAGTACGTC.

This chain connects TRBV6-5 to TRBJ2-4; 8 nucleotides match TRBD1. The CDR3 has 15 amino acids. Germline V gives CDR1 MNHEY, CDR2 SVGAGI. V was clipped by 6 bases and J by 7 bases; unmatched bases: 11. The CDR3 bases are TGTGCCAGCAGAAATACCAGGGGGCTCGATAACATTCAGTACTTC. Encoded protein: CASRNTRGLDNIQYF.

The gene calls are TRBV27 and TRBJ2-1; TRBD2 agrees at 10 bases. V lost 5 bases to trimming and J lost 9 bases; unmatched junction nucleotides: 4. The CDR3 is 13 amino acids. Germline assignment: CDR1 MNHEY and CDR2 SMNVEV (reference sequence). The CDR3 DNA reads TGTGCCAGCAGTAAGCGGGGGGGAACTGAGCAGTTCTTC. This codes for CASSKRGGTEQFF.

This chain links TRBV15 with TRBJ1-5, with TRBD1 identical over 8 bases. With 3 bases clipped from V and 4 bases from J, the junction kept 5 bases outside the gene matches. The CDR3 is made up of 15 amino acids. Germline lookup yields CDR1 LNHNV and CDR2 YYDKDF (reference sequence). The DNA for the CDR3 is TGTGCCACCAGCAGCAGGACAGGGTTAAATCAGCCCCAGCATTTT. Its protein product is CATSSRTGLNQPQHF.

The CDR3: CASSYDGYSSPLHF. The DNA of the CDR3 is TGTGCCAGCAGTTACGACGGATACAGTTCACCCCTCCACTTT. This sequence joins TRBV6-2 or TRBV6-3 and TRBJ1-6, with D unclear. CDR1 MNHEY and CDR2 SVGEGT come from the germline V gene. The V and J ends lost 2 bases and 9 bases respectively, with 11 bases between them. This CDR3 is 14 amino acids long.

The V call is TRBV30, the J call TRBJ2-2; D perhaps matches TRBD2 (6 bases). From germline, CDR1 is GTSNPN and CDR2 SVGIG (reference sequence). Trimming removed 4 bases at V and 0 bases at J, with 9 bases between. The CDR3 contains 14 residues. The CDR3 is CAWTLASNTGELFF. Written as DNA, the CDR3 is TGTGCCTGGACACTAGCCTCGAACACCGGGGAGCTGTTTTTT.

This rearrangement joins TRBV6-2 or TRBV6-3 to TRBJ1-5; 7 nucleotides line up with TRBD1. Trimming cost V 2 bases and J 4 bases; bases outside gene matches: 2. The CDR3 is 14 residues long. CDR1 is MNHEY, CDR2 SVGEGT, per germline. The CDR3 loop reads CASSYTQGNQPQHF. The CDR3 bases are TGTGCCAGCAGTTACACACAGGGGAATCAGCCCCAGCATTTT.

The V and J genes are TRBV19 and TRBJ1-4; D is unresolved. V was clipped by 5 bases and J by 6 bases, with 10 bases between them. The CDR3 runs 13 residues. The germline V gene has CDR1 LNHDA and CDR2 SQIVND (reference sequence). The CDR3: CASSPDWDEKLFF. The CDR3 DNA reads TGTGCCAGTAGTCCTGACTGGGATGAAAAACTGTTTTTT.

Only a few counts were recorded for this clone. The chain recombines TRBV5-1 with TRBJ1-2; TRBD1 agrees at 7 bases. CDR3 length equals 12 residues. Germline CDR1 and CDR2: SGHRS and YFSETQ. J gave up 12 bases and V 6 bases, and 11 bases lay outside the gene matches. The DNA for the CDR3 is TGCGCCAGCAACGACGGGACAGTTCCTGACACCTTC. This codes for CASNDGTVPDTF.

The gene calls are TRBV5-1 and TRBJ2-3, with 7 bases that match TRBD2. The CDR3 has 15 residues. Germline trimming cut 5 bases from V and 2 bases from J; bases unmatched to any gene: 8. Germline-derived CDR1 and CDR2 are SGHRS and YFSETQ. The CDR3 is CASSSSGDNTDTQYF. The CDR3 DNA is TGCGCCAGCAGTTCTAGCGGAGATAACACAGATACGCAGTATTTT.

The chain couples TRBV5-6 to TRBJ1-2, with D uncertain. Germline V gene sequence: CDR1 SGHDT, CDR2 YYEEEE. The CDR3 totals 14 residues. V dropped 4 bases and J dropped 3 bases, with 13 bases sitting between them. The CDR3 coding sequence is TGTGCCAGCAGCCCAAGTTACAGCTACTATGGCTACACCTTC. Its protein product is CASSPSYSYYGYTF.